This entry lists 7 T cell receptor beta chains sequenced from one sample in a study of blood T cell repertoires in COVID-19. Measured with immunoSEQ multiplex PCR; TCRdb has only the in-frame clones, and not every one. The data show tens of thousands of clones, 87% seen once. The specimen was peripheral blood. These receptors came from a man in his fifties or sixties with active or convalescent COVID-19.

The chain recombines TRBV23-1 with TRBJ2-7; D is ambiguous. TRBV23-1 counts as an open reading frame of uncertain function. CDR3 length: 12 residues. V dropped 4 bases and J dropped 3 bases, with 7 bases sitting between them. The CDR3 nucleotides read TGCGCCAGCAGTCCCCCCAACTACGAGCAGTACGTC. The encoded protein is CASSPPNYEQYV.

This clone occurred once. The CDR3 region is CASRQGAGIDSPLHF. The CDR3 DNA sequence: TGTGCCAGCAGACAGGGGGCAGGAATAGATTCACCCCTCCACTTT. The gene calls are TRBV2 and TRBJ1-6, with 9 bases that match TRBD1. The V gene's germline CDR1 is SNHLY and CDR2 FYNNEI. V shed 6 bases, J shed 8 bases, and the junction held 8 bases outside the gene matches. The CDR3 has 15 residues.

The chain uses TRBV6-1 and TRBJ2-5; TRBD1 is a possible D gene (5 bases). The germline V gene encodes CDR1 MNHNS and CDR2 SASEGT. V was cut by 4 bases and J by 1 base, with 16 bases left in between. The CDR3 spans 16 residues. CDR3: CASSGHRQWGQETQYF. CDR3 nucleotide sequence: TGTGCCAGCAGTGGACACAGGCAGTGGGGCCAAGAGACCCAGTACTTC.

J is TRBJ1-2 and V is TRBV7-9; 8 nucleotides agree with TRBD1. Germline V gene sequence: CDR1 SEHNR, CDR2 FQNEAQ (reference sequence). This CDR3 is 15 amino acids long. V dropped 4 bases and J dropped 4; count of bases not matched to a gene: 8. This CDR3 reads CASSSTGAGGYGYTF. The CDR3 DNA follows: TGTGCCAGCAGCTCGACAGGGGCTGGTGGCTATGGCTACACCTTC. Full variable domain (remainder filled in from reference TRBV7-9 and TRBJ1-2): DTGVSQNPRHKITKRGQNVTFRCDPISEHNRLYWYRQTLGQGPEFLTYFQNEAQLEKSRLLSDRFSAERPKGSFSTLEIQRTEQGDSAMYLCASSSTGAGGYGYTFGSGTRLTVV.

The chain employs TRBV7-3 and TRBJ2-1; 7 bases are a match to TRBD2. The V gene end was trimmed by 4 bases and the J gene end by 3 bases; junction bases not matched to a gene: 9. CDR3 length: 16 residues. Germline V gene sequence: CDR1 SGHTA, CDR2 FQGTGA. CDR3: CASSSGTGGGYNEQFF. In DNA, the CDR3 is TGTGCCAGCAGCTCAGGGACGGGAGGCGGCTACAATGAGCAGTTCTTC.

The chain couples TRBV4-2 to TRBJ2-1; D possibly corresponds to TRBD2 (6 bases). V was cut by 3 bases and J by 9 bases, with 15 bases left in between. This CDR3 region has 14 residues. Germline V CDR1 and CDR2: LGHNA, YNFKEQ. CDR3 sequence (DNA): TGTGCCAGCAGCCAGGGAGGAAGCTCGGGTGAGCAGTTCTTC. Translated: CASSQGGSSGEQFF.

The table lists this clone with a few counts. The chain has TRBV19 and TRBJ1-5; 7 nucleotides agree with TRBD1. In germline, CDR1 is LNHDA, CDR2 SQIVND (reference sequence). This CDR3 has 14 amino acids. Losses at the gene ends were 5 bases for V and 6 bases for J; bases not matched to a gene: 7. CDR3 DNA: TGTGCCAGTAGTGGTCAGGGGGGCGGTCAGCCCCAGCATTTT. It codes for CASSGQGGGQPQHF. Full variable domain (rest looked up from reference TRBV19 and TRBJ1-5): DGGITQSPKYLFRKEGQNVTLSCEQNLNHDAMYWYRQDPGQGLRLIYYSQIVNDFQKGDIAEGYSVSREKKESFPLTVTSAQKNPTAFYLCASSGQGGGQPQHFGDGTRLSIL.